The subject of this entry is one T cell receptor beta chain. Its antigen is currently unknown. CDR3 length equals 16 residues. The V and J ends lost 6 bases and 2 bases respectively, with 17 bases between them. Germline CDR1 reads MNHEY; CDR2 reads SVGAGI. With listed TCR primers and previously described methods, bulk TCR libraries were prepared. TCRdb reprocessed the PCR reads via MiXCR and lists one record per CDR3 protein. The sample lists about 510,000 distinct CDR3 sequences; about 26% were seen once. The data derive from a study of molecular identifiers for immune sequencing clone quantification. Study-wide points: The study found clones above 20 RNA copies held over 99% of effector molecules and under 1% in naive cells.

The chain is built from TRBV6-5 and TRBJ2-1; D is unclear. The receptor's source is a human donor in good health. Some libraries in this study had Jurkat cell RNA spiked in. What was sequenced was naive CD8+ T cells from blood, with Jurkat cell RNA spiked in. Stated subset: FACS-sorted CD8+CD4-CCR7+CD45RA+ naive T cells. CDR3 sequence: CASRPYTASTYNEQFF. CDR3 bases: TGTGCCAGCAGGCCCTACACCGCTTCAACCTACAATGAGCAGTTCTTC.